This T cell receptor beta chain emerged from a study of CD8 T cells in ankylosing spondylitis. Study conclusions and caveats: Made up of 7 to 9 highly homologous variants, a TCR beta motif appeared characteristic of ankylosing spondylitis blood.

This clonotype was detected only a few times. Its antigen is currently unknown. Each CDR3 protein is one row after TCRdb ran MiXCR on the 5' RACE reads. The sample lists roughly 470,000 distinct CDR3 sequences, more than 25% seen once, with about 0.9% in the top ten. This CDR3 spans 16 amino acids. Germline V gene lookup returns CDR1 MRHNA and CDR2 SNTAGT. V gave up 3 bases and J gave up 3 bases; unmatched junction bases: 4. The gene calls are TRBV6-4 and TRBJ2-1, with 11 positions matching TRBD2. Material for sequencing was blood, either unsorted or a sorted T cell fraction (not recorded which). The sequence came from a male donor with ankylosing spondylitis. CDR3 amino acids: CASSDSGRARYNEQFF. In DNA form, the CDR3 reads TGTGCCAGCAGTGATAGCGGGAGGGCCCGCTACAATGAGCAGTTCTTC.